The clone carrying this T cell receptor beta chain was detected ten times or more. Alpha- and beta-chain coverage of first-strand cDNA came from TRAV- and TRBV-specific primers. TCRs underwent 20 PCR cycles of amplification with a constant-region primer and V-primer adapter. After the mRNA was isolated, it was amplified using in vitro transcription. TCRdb used MiXCR to reprocess the reads, holding one entry per CDR3 protein. The data show about 82,000 distinct CDR3 sequences, approximately 17% seen once. The source of the sample is a study of low-dose radiotherapy and immunotherapy resistance in tumors. Whole-study context: Fractions of 0.5 Gy went to Cohort 1 every 2 weeks, totaling 6.5 Gy. Those assigned to Cohort 2 were treated with 1 Gy per fraction every two weeks (13 Gy in total over 26 weeks). The patients were given nivolumab 240 mg every two weeks and ipilimumab 1 mg/kg every six weeks, through an intravenous route.

Germline V gene lookup returns CDR1 KGHDR and CDR2 SFDVKD. The V segment lost 4 bases and the J segment 0 bases; nucleotides outside the gene matches: 4. This CDR3 is built from 17 residues. Time point noted: before trial treatment. V gene TRBV24-1 combines with J gene TRBJ2-6; TRBD1 matches 8 bases. The receptor comes from a male donor with prostate cancer. The sequencing here drew on PBMCs, taken before treatment. Here the CDR3 reads CATSEATGDSGANVLTF. CDR3 DNA: TGTGCCACCAGTGAAGCGACAGGGGACTCTGGGGCCAACGTCCTGACTTTC.